Sequencing of this TCR beta chain was carried out in a study of beta chain features in type 1 diabetes. The investigators reverse transcribed all of the isolated RNA, so they sequenced expressed TCRB transcripts. The table came from immunoSEQ multiplex PCR; TCRdb's copy has only in-frame clones and leaves some out. This sample has 300,000 to 350,000 clones; around 20% occur once, and the top ten carry under 0.05%. Each population that was sorted was more than 95% pure. This sequence originates from a woman aged 18-29 years in good health. The material sequenced was naive CD4+ T cells from blood.

CDR3 residues: CATSGATGARGASNQPQHF. CDR3 sequence (DNA): TGTGCCACCAGCGGGGCCACAGGGGCCAGGGGTGCGAGCAATCAGCCCCAGCATTTT. The gene calls are TRBV15 and TRBJ1-5; 7 bases are shared with TRBD1. With V trimmed by 5 bases and J by 1 base, 17 bases remained unmatched. The CDR3 runs to 19 residues. CDR1 and CDR2 from the germline V gene are LNHNV and YYDKDF (reference sequence).